Each of the 19 T cell receptor beta chains below was sequenced from the same sample in a study of T cell responses to AZD1222 COVID-19 vaccine. The repertoire was sequenced with immunoSEQ multiplex PCR; TCRdb's copy has only in-frame clones and lacks some. The sample shows about 83,000 clones, 85% to 95% of them seen only once. Specimen: peripheral blood, collected 28 days after the second AZD1222 dose. The receptors come from an adult who received the AZD1222 COVID-19 vaccine.

This clone has more than one count but fewer than ten. V and J are TRBV6-1 and TRBJ2-2; the match to TRBD1 covers 8 bases. Germline trimming cut 3 bases from V and 3 bases from J; bases unmatched to any gene: 0. CDR1 and CDR2 (germline): MNHNS, SASEGT. The CDR3 has 14 amino acids. The CDR3 bases are TGTGCCAGCAGTGAGGGACAGGACACCGGGGAGCTGTTTTTT. Its translation is CASSEGQDTGELFF.

V is TRBV11-3 and J is TRBJ2-1; the D is unclear. V shed 5 bases and J shed 0 bases, with 11 bases lying between them. Germline CDR1 and CDR2: SGHNT and YENEEA. CDR3 length equals 15 residues. CDR3 in DNA: TGTGCCAGCAGCCTTGACCAGAGCTCCTACAATGAGCAGTTCTTC. It translates to CASSLDQSSYNEQFF.

The chain couples TRBV2 to TRBJ2-7, with D uncertain. CDR3 length: 14 amino acids. Per the germline V gene, CDR1 is SNHLY and CDR2 is FYNNEI. Trimming removed 6 bases at V and 4 bases at J, with 16 bases between. The CDR3 DNA reads as TGTGCCAGCAGGGTTCAAGGGATTTCTTACGAGCAGTACTTC. As protein: CASRVQGISYEQYF.

The chain carries TRBV6-6 and TRBJ2-5; 9 bases agree with TRBD1. The germline V gene has CDR1 MNHNY and CDR2 SVGAGI (reference sequence). The CDR3 is 14 amino acids. With V trimmed by 6 bases and J by 6 bases, 8 bases remained unmatched. The DNA for the CDR3 is TGTGCCAGCAGAACAAGGACAGGGGTACAGACCCAGTACTTC. Its protein is CASRTRTGVQTQYF.

CDR3 sequence reads: CASTGGSSYNEQFF. CDR3 coding DNA: TGTGCCAGCACCGGAGGGAGCTCCTACAATGAGCAGTTCTTC. V gene TRBV28 combines with J gene TRBJ2-1, with D possibly TRBD2 on 6 matching bases. CDR1 is MDHEN and CDR2 is SYDVKM in the germline V gene. The CDR3 is 14 amino acids. The germline V and J ends were trimmed by 7 bases and 0 bases, with 10 bases remaining between them.

The chain joins TRBV12-5 to TRBJ2-7; D is possibly TRBD2 (6 bases). This CDR3 spans 17 amino acids. Germline-derived CDR1 and CDR2 are LGHNT and FRNRAP. Trimming removed 5 bases from V and 7 bases from J, with 27 bases in between. The CDR3 here is CASGAGQGGSGGKEQYF. The CDR3 coding sequence is TGTGCTAGTGGTGCGGGGCAGGGAGGTAGCGGAGGGAAAGAGCAGTACTTC.

The rearrangement joins TRBV5-6 to TRBJ2-1; TRBD2 matches at 9 bases. V was pared by 4 bases and J by 6 bases, with 14 bases of the junction left unmatched. Germline values: CDR1 SGHDT, CDR2 YYEEEE. This CDR3 contains 17 residues. CDR3 in amino acids: CASSTRASAGGFNEQFF. In DNA form, the CDR3 reads TGTGCCAGCAGCACCCGAGCTTCCGCGGGAGGGTTCAATGAGCAGTTCTTC.

The chain is built from TRBV10-3 and TRBJ2-7; 12 nucleotides line up with TRBD2. The CDR3 is made up of 18 amino acids. After removal of 2 bases from V and 5 bases from J, the junction contained 13 bases not matched to a gene. The V gene's germline CDR1 is ENHRY and CDR2 SYGVKD. CDR3 nucleotides: TGTGCCATCAGTGAGGTTAGGCTAGCGGGAGGGCCAATGGACGAGCAGTACTTC. This encodes CAISEVRLAGGPMDEQYF.

The chain joins TRBV2 to TRBJ2-7, with D perhaps matching TRBD1 (5 bases). CDR3 size: 14 residues. With 4 bases removed from V and 2 bases from J, the gap between germline ends came to 12 bases. Germline V gene sequence: CDR1 SNHLY, CDR2 FYNNEI. CDR3 region: CASSARQHTYEQYF. The CDR3 nucleotides are TGTGCCAGCAGTGCCCGACAGCACACCTACGAGCAGTACTTC. Full variable domain (missing parts from reference TRBV2 and TRBJ2-7): EPEVTQTPSHQVTQMGQEVILRCVPISNHLYFYWYRQILGQKVEFLVSFYNNEISEKSEIFDDQFSVERPDGSNFTLKIRSTKLEDSAMYFCASSARQHTYEQYFGPGTRLTVT.

The chain joins TRBV7-2 to TRBJ1-6; 8 nucleotides match TRBD1. The CDR3 contains 15 residues. Germline trimming cut 3 bases from V and 8 bases from J; bases unmatched to any gene: 6. The V gene's germline CDR1 is SGHTA and CDR2 FQGNSA. The DNA of the CDR3 is TGTGCCAGCAGCTTTCTACAGGGGGTTGATTCACCCCTCCACTTT. It yields the protein CASSFLQGVDSPLHF.

This chain uses TRBV18 with TRBJ2-1; possibly TRBD2 for D (5 bases). The germline CDR1 and CDR2 sequences are KGHSH and LQKENI. V dropped 1 base and J dropped 8 bases, with 18 bases sitting between them. The CDR3 runs to 16 residues. The CDR3 coding sequence is TGTGCCAGCTCACCACGGGTACGGCGGAGAGCGGATGAGCAGTTCTTC. This translates into CASSPRVRRRADEQFF. Full variable domain (missing parts from reference TRBV18 and TRBJ2-1): NAGVMQNPRHLVRRRGQEARLRCSPMKGHSHVYWYRQLPEEGLKFMVYLQKENIIDESGMPKERFSAEFPKEGPSILRIQQVVRGDSAAYFCASSPRVRRRADEQFFGPGTRLTVL.

The V call is TRBV25-1, the J call TRBJ2-7, with 7 bases aligning to TRBD2. This CDR3 contains 15 residues. V lost 3 bases and J lost 2; bases outside the gene matches: 7. Germline V gene data show CDR1 as MGHDK and CDR2 as SYGVNS. For the CDR3, the DNA is TGTGCCAGCAGTGACGGTGGGAGGGCCCCCTACGAGCAGTACTTC. This sequence encodes CASSDGGRAPYEQYF.

The V and J genes are TRBV19 and TRBJ1-5; 7 nucleotides match TRBD1. Germline lookup yields CDR1 LNHDA and CDR2 SQIVND (reference sequence). Germline trimming cut 6 bases from V and 5 bases from J; bases unmatched to any gene: 13. The CDR3 length is 16 residues. The DNA of the CDR3 is TGTGCCAGTAGGAACGGGCCGGGACAGATGGATCAGCCCCAGCATTTT. Its translation is CASRNGPGQMDQPQHF. Combining the CDR3 with reference TRBV19 and TRBJ1-5 gives the whole variable domain DGGITQSPKYLFRKEGQNVTLSCEQNLNHDAMYWYRQDPGQGLRLIYYSQIVNDFQKGDIAEGYSVSREKKESFPLTVTSAQKNPTAFYLCASRNGPGQMDQPQHFGDGTRLSIL.

V is TRBV15 and J is TRBJ2-1; D not certain. Germline-derived CDR1 and CDR2 are LNHNV and YYDKDF (reference sequence). The CDR3 has 12 residues. Between the trimmed V and J ends, which lost 1 base and 4 bases, there was a span of 2 bases. In DNA form, the CDR3 reads TGTGCCACCAGCAGAGGTTACAATGAGCAGTTCTTC. Translated: CATSRGYNEQFF.

The chain is built from TRBV2 and TRBJ2-3, with D uncertain. CDR1 SNHLY and CDR2 FYNNEI come from the germline V gene. Trimming stripped 5 bases from V and 5 bases from J, with 8 bases between. The CDR3 loop spans 12 amino acids. This CDR3 is CASSYRIDTQYF. CDR3 coding DNA: TGTGCCAGCAGTTACCGTATAGATACGCAGTATTTT.

The chain recombines TRBV7-2 with TRBJ2-1, with 10 bases that match TRBD2. Per germline, CDR1 SGHTA and CDR2 FQGNSA. Unmatched junction bases numbered 10, after V lost 10 bases and J lost 4 bases. CDR3 size: 15 residues. The CDR3 spells CAIPSGLALYNEQFF. DNA for the CDR3: TGTGCCATTCCGTCGGGACTAGCGTTATACAATGAGCAGTTCTTC.

This rearrangement joins TRBV5-1 to TRBJ2-5; no clear D. V dropped 5 bases and J dropped 1 base, with 3 bases sitting between them. The CDR3 is 11 amino acids. CDR1 and CDR2 from the germline V gene are SGHRS and YFSETQ. CDR3 bases: TGCGCCAGCAGATTCCAAGAGACCCAGTACTTC. It encodes CASRFQETQYF.

The chain joins TRBV27 to TRBJ2-5, with D perhaps TRBD2 (6 bases). The length of the CDR3 is 15 residues. V gave up 2 bases and J gave up 1 base, with 11 bases separating them. Germline assignment: CDR1 MNHEY and CDR2 SMNVEV (reference sequence). The CDR3 loop is CASSLRAGTQETQYF. In DNA form, the CDR3 reads TGTGCCAGCAGTTTAAGGGCGGGGACCCAAGAGACCCAGTACTTC.

This chain uses TRBV6-6 with TRBJ2-7; D call uncertain. Between the trimmed V and J ends, which lost 0 bases and 0 bases, there was a span of 3 bases. The V gene's germline CDR1 is MNHNY and CDR2 SVGAGI (reference sequence). This CDR3 region has 13 residues. CDR3 sequence: CASSYSGSYEQYF. In DNA, the CDR3 is TGTGCCAGCAGTTACTCGGGCTCCTACGAGCAGTACTTC.